The 4 T cell receptor beta chains below were found in one sample sequenced in a study of blood T cells in healthy people across ages. A J-beta primer mix and a sample-barcoded 5' primer were used in a second PCR of roughly 7 to 12 cycles. TCRdb recomputed calls from the 5' RACE reads with MiXCR, one row per CDR3 protein. The sample has some 940,000 distinct CDR3 sequences, under 35% seen once. In addition, the sample was reused for a study of T cells of mothers and their children.

The sequenced sample consisted of blood. These receptor sequences come from a woman aged 40 to 50 in good health.

This clonotype was counted many times. The chain uses TRBV7-2 and TRBJ1-2; 7 nucleotides agree with TRBD1. From germline, CDR1 is SGHTA and CDR2 FQGNSA. V shed 5 bases, J shed 3 bases, and the junction held 15 bases outside the gene matches. The CDR3 contains 17 residues. The CDR3 sequence: CASSVRQGRGGDYGYTF. The CDR3, as DNA: TGTGCCAGCAGCGTCCGACAGGGTAGGGGAGGGGACTATGGCTACACCTTC.

The CDR3 is CSASGGVGTDTQYF. The CDR3 coding sequence is TGCAGTGCTAGTGGTGGGGTTGGCACAGATACGCAGTATTTT. The rearrangement uses TRBV20-1 and TRBJ2-3; D is ambiguous. The CDR3 totals 14 residues. The germline V gene has CDR1 DFQATT and CDR2 SNEGSKA (reference sequence). The V end lost 3 bases, the J end lost 1 base, and 11 bases lay between the germline ends.

This clonotype was observed many times. J is TRBJ2-7 and V is TRBV19, with D unclear. V lost 6 bases, J lost 0 bases, and 15 bases lay in between. CDR1 is LNHDA and CDR2 is SQIVND in the germline V gene (reference sequence). CDR3 size: 15 residues. The CDR3 region has the DNA TGTGCCAGTAGCCTGACGATTGGCAGCTCCTACGAGCAGTACTTC. This encodes CASSLTIGSSYEQYF. Full variable domain (missing parts from reference TRBV19 and TRBJ2-7): DGGITQSPKYLFRKEGQNVTLSCEQNLNHDAMYWYRQDPGQGLRLIYYSQIVNDFQKGDIAEGYSVSREKKESFPLTVTSAQKNPTAFYLCASSLTIGSSYEQYFGPGTRLTVT.

This clonotype was seen many times. The chain couples TRBV5-6 to TRBJ2-5; tentatively, D is TRBD2 (5 bases). The length of the CDR3 is 14 residues. Trimming pared 3 bases from V and 4 bases from J, leaving 13 bases between. CDR1 SGHDT and CDR2 YYEEEE come from the germline V gene. CDR3 sequence: CASSSARRGETQYF. CDR3 nucleotides: TGTGCCAGCAGCTCCGCCCGTCGGGGAGAGACCCAGTACTTC.